This T cell receptor (beta chain) came from a study of early T cells in non-severe SARS-CoV-2 infection. Study-wide context: Sequencing of unsorted whole blood was done on bulk RNA, leaving chains unpaired. General study findings and limits: CD4 and private specificities were missed by VDJdb matching, which favored anti-spike CD8 responses.

Attachment of unique molecular identifiers to individual cDNA molecules was performed. TCRdb reanalysed the 5' RACE reads using MiXCR and keeps one entry per CDR3 protein. This table has tens of thousands of distinct CDR3 sequences, 5.6% appearing once. V was clipped by 3 bases and J by 8 bases, with 13 bases between them. The CDR3 totals 13 residues. The germline gives CDR1 MNHEY, CDR2 SMNVEV (reference sequence). This clonotype was seen repeatedly, ten times or more. The antigen is not known. Specimen: whole blood. This TCR came from an adult who was a healthcare worker with PCR-confirmed SARS-CoV-2 infection or an uninfected control (not recorded which). The chain combines TRBV27 with TRBJ1-2, with D unresolved. This CDR3 reads CASSFADVSGYTF. The CDR3 DNA follows: TGTGCCAGCAGTTTTGCAGACGTTTCAGGCTACACCTTC.